This T cell receptor beta chain emerged from a study of cytomegalovirus exposure and HLA in healthy donors. The CDR3 length is 14 residues. The V and J ends lost 6 bases and 1 base respectively, with 12 bases between them. CDR1 MRHNA and CDR2 SNTAGT come from the germline V gene. Overall study findings and caveats: TRBV6-2, TRBV6-3 and other indistinguishable V segments were excluded.

The PCR had 60 Vbeta and 13 Jbeta primers. Measured with immunoSEQ multiplex PCR; TCRdb has only the in-frame clones, and not every one. This sample carries more than 95,000 clones, roughly 80% of them seen once, and the ten largest clones take roughly 2%. On this clone: Its antigen remains unidentified.

The gene calls are TRBV6-4 and TRBJ1-1; D perhaps matches TRBD1 (6 bases). This TCR was recovered from a man between 18 and 35 years old in good health and CMV-seronegative. Specimen: PBMCs. The chain's CDR3 is CASRTGSGNTEAFF. In DNA form, the CDR3 reads TGTGCCAGCAGGACAGGTTCGGGGAACACTGAAGCTTTCTTT.